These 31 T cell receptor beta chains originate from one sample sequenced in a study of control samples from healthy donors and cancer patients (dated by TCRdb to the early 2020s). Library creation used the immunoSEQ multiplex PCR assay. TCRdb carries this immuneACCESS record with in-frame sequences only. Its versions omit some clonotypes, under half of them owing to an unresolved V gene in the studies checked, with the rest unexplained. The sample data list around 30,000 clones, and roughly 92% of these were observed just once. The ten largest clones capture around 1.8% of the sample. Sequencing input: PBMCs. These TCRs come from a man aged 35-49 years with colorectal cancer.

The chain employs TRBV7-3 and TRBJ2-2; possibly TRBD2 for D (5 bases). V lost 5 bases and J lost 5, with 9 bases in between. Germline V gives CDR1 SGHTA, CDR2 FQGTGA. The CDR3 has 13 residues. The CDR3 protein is CASSPEGTGELFF. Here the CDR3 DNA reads TGTGCCAGCAGCCCCGAGGGTACCGGGGAGCTGTTTTTT.

CDR3 in amino acids: CASSSPGDRGRGRPYF. CDR3 bases: TGTGCCAGCAGTTCCCCGGGGGACAGGGGCAGGGGGCGGCCGTACTTC. The V call is TRBV6-5, the J call TRBJ2-5; 10 positions agree with TRBD1. The CDR3 has 16 residues. Germline-derived CDR1 and CDR2 are MNHEY and SVGAGI. V lost 4 bases and J lost 13; bases outside the gene matches: 18.

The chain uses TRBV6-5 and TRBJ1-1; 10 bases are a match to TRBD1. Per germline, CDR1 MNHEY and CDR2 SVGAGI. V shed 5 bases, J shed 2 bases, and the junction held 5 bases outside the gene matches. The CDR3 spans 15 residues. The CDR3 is CASSIQTGGNTEAFF. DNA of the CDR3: TGTGCCAGCAGTATACAGACAGGGGGCAACACTGAAGCTTTCTTT.

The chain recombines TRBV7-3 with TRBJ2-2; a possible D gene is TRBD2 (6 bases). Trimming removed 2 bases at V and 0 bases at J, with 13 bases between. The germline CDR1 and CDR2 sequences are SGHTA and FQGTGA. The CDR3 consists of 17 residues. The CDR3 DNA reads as TGTGCCAGCAGCTTAGGTCGGGAGCGGTCGAACACCGGGGAGCTGTTTTTT. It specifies CASSLGRERSNTGELFF.

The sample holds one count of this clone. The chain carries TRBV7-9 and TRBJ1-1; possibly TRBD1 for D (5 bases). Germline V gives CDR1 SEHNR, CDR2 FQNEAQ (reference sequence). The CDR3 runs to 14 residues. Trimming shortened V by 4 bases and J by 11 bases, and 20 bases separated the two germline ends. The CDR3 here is CASSSQGGRPAAFF. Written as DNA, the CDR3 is TGTGCCAGCAGCTCCCAGGGAGGGAGGCCGGCGGCTTTCTTT.

The CDR3 DNA sequence: TGTGCCAGTGGGGGCGTGCGGGGTGTAAGCAATCAGCCCCAGCATTTT. Translating it yields CASGGVRGVSNQPQHF. V and J are TRBV19 and TRBJ1-5; D is possibly TRBD1 (6 bases). V lost 8 bases to trimming and J lost 1 base, with 18 bases between them. CDR3 length: 16 residues. From germline, CDR1 is LNHDA and CDR2 SQIVND (reference sequence).

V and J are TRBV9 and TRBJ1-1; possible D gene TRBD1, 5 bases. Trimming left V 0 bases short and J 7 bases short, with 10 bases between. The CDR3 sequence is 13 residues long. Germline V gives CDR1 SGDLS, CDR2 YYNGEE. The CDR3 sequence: CASSVVEGFEAFF. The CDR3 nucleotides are TGTGCCAGCAGCGTAGTTGAGGGGTTTGAAGCTTTCTTT.

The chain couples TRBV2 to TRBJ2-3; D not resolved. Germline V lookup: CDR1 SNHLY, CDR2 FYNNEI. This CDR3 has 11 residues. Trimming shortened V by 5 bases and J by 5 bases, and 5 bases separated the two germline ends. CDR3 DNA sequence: TGTGCCAGCAGTTGGGGAGATACGCAGTATTTT. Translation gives CASSWGDTQYF.

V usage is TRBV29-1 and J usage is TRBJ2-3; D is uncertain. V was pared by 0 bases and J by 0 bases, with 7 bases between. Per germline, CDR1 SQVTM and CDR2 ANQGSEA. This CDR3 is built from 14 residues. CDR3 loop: CSVEDLISTDTQYF. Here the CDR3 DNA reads TGCAGCGTTGAAGACCTTATTAGCACAGATACGCAGTATTTT.

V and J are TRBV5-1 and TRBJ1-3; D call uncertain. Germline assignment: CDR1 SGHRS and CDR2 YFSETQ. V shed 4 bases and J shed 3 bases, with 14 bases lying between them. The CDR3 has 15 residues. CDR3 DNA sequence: TGCGCCAGCAGCGTACGGACTGGCGTTGGAAACACCATATATTTT. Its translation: CASSVRTGVGNTIYF. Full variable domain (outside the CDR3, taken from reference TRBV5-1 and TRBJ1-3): KAGVTQTPRYLIKTRGQQVTLSCSPISGHRSVSWYQQTPGQGLQFLFEYFSETQRNKGNFPGRFSGRQFSNSRSEMNVSTLELGDSALYLCASSVRTGVGNTIYFGEGSWLTVV.

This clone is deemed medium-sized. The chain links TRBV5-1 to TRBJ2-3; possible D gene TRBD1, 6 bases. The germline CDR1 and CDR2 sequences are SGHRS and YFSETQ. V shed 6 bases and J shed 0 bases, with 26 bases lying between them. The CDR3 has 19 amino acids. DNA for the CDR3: TGCGCCAGCAAAGGGGCGGACAGATCTTATTTAACTAGCACAGATACGCAGTATTTT. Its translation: CASKGADRSYLTSTDTQYF.

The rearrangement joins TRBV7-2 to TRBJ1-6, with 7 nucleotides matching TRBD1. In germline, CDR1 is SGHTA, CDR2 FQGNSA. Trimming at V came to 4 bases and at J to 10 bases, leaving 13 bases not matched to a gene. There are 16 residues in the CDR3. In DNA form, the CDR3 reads TGTGCCAGCAGCTCGAGGAGAGGGGGCGGGAGGTCACCCCTCCACTTT. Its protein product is CASSSRRGGGRSPLHF.

In DNA form, the CDR3 reads TGTGCCAGCAGTTACGTAGACAGGGGGGAGACCCAGTACTTC. Amino acids: CASSYVDRGETQYF. V is TRBV6-5 and J is TRBJ2-5; 9 bases match TRBD1. The trim removed 2 bases at V and 5 bases at J, leaving 3 bases unmatched. In germline, CDR1 is MNHEY, CDR2 SVGAGI. The CDR3 extends over 14 amino acids.

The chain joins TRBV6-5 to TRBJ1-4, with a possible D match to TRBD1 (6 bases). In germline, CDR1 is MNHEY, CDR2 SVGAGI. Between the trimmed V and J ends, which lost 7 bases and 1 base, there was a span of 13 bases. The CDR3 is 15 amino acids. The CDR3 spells CASTHPTGTNEKLFF. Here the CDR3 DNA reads TGTGCCAGCACCCACCCGACAGGAACTAATGAAAAACTGTTTTTT.

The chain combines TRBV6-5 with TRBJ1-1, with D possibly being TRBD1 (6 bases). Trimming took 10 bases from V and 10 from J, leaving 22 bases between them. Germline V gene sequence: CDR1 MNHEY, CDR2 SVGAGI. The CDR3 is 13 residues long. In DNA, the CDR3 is TGTGCCATCCGGACGGGACAAAACTTTGGAGCTTTCTTT. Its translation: CAIRTGQNFGAFF.

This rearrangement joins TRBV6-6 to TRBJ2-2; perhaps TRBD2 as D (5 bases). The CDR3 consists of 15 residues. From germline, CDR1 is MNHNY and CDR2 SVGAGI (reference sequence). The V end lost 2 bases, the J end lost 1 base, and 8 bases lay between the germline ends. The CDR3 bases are TGTGCCAGCAGTTACCCGGGGAAGAACACCGGGGAGCTGTTTTTT. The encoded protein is CASSYPGKNTGELFF.

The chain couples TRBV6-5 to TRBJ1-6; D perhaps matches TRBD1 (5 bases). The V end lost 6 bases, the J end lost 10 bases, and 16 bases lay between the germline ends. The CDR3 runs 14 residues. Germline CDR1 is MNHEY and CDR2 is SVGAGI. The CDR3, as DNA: TGTGCCAGCAGCAGGGACCGTTCGGAATCACCCCTCCACTTT. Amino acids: CASSRDRSESPLHF.

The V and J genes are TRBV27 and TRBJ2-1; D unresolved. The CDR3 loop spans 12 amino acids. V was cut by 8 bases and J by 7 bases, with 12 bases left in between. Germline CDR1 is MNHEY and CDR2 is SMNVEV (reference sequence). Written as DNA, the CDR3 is TGTGCCAGCTCCAGGTCCGGGAATGAGCAGTTCTTC. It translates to CASSRSGNEQFF.

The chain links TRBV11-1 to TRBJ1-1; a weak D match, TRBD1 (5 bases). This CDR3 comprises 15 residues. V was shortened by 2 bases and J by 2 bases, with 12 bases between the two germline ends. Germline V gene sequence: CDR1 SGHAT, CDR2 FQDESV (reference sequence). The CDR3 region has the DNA TGTGCCAGCAGCTTAAGGGAGCAGGGTAACACTGAAGCTTTCTTT. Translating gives CASSLREQGNTEAFF.

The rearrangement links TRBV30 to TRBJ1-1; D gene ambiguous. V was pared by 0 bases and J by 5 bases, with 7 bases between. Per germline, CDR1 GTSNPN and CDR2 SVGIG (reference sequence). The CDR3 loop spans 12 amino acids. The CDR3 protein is CAWSVGLTEAFF. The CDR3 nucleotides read TGTGCCTGGAGTGTAGGACTAACTGAAGCTTTCTTT.

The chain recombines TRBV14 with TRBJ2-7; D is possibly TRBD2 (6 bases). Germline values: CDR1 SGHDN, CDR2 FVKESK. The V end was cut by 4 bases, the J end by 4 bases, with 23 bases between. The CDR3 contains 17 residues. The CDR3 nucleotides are TGTGCCAGCAGCCGGCGGGGCGGGGCCGCGGTGGAATACGAGCAGTACTTC. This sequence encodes CASSRRGGAAVEYEQYF.

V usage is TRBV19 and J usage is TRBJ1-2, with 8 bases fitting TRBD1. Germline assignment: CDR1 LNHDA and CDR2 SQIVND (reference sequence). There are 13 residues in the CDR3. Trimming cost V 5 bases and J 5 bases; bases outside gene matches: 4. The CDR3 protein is CASSADRGYGYTF. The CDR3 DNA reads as TGTGCCAGTAGTGCCGACAGGGGTTATGGCTACACCTTC. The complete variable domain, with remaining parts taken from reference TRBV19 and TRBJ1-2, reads DGGITQSPKYLFRKEGQNVTLSCEQNLNHDAMYWYRQDPGQGLRLIYYSQIVNDFQKGDIAEGYSVSREKKESFPLTVTSAQKNPTAFYLCASSADRGYGYTFGSGTRLTVV.

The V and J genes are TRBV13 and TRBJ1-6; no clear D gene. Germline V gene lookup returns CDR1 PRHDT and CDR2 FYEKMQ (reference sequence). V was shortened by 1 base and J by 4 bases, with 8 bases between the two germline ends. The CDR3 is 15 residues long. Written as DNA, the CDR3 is TGTGCCAGCAGCTTAGACAAGGGATATAATTCACCCCTCCACTTT. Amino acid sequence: CASSLDKGYNSPLHF.

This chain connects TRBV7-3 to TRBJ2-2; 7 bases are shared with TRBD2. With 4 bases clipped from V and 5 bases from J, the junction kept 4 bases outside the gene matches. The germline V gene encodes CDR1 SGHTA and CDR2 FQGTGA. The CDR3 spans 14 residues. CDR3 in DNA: TGTGCCAGCAGCTCGGGGGAGGGGACCGGGGAGCTGTTTTTT. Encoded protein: CASSSGEGTGELFF. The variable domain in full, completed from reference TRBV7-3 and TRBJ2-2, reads GAGVSQTPSNKVTEKGKYVELRCDPISGHTALYWYRQSLGQGPEFLIYFQGTGAADDSGLPNDRFFAVRPEGSVSTLKIQRTERGDSAVYLCASSSGEGTGELFFGEGSRLTVL.

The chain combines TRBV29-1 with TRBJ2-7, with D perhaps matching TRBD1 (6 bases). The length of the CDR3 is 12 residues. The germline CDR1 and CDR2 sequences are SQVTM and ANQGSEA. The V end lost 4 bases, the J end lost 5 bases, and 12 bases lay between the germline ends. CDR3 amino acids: CSVGQVINEQYF. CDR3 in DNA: TGCAGCGTTGGACAGGTGATTAACGAGCAGTACTTC.

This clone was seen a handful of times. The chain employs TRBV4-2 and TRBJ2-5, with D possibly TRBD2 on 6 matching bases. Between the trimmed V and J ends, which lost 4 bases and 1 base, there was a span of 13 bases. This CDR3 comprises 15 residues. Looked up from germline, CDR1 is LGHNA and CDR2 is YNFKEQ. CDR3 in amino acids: CASSPTGEVQETQYF. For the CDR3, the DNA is TGTGCCAGCAGCCCGACTGGGGAGGTCCAAGAGACCCAGTACTTC.

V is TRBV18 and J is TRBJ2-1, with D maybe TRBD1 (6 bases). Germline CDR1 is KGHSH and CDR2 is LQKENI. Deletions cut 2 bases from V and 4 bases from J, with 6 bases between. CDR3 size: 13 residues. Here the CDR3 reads CASSPGQYNEQFF. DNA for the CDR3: TGTGCCAGCTCACCAGGACAGTACAATGAGCAGTTCTTC.

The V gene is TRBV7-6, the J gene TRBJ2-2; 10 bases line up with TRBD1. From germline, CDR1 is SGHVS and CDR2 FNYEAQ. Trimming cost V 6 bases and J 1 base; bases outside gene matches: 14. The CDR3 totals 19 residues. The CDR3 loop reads CASRQTSGTGAENTGELFF. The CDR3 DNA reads TGTGCCAGCAGACAAACCTCCGGGACAGGGGCCGAGAACACCGGGGAGCTGTTTTTT.

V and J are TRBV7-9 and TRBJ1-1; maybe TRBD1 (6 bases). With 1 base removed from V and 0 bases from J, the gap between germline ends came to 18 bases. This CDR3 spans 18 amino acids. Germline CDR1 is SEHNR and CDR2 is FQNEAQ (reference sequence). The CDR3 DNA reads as TGTGCCAGCAGCTTAGATTACCCGGACAGTTACATGAACACTGAAGCTTTCTTT. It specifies CASSLDYPDSYMNTEAFF.

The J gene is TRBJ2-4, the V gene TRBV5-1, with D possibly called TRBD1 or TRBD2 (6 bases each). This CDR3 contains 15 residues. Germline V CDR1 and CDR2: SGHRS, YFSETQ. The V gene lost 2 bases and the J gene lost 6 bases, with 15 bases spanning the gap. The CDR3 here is CASSFYAGEANIQYF. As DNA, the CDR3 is TGCGCCAGCAGCTTCTACGCAGGGGAGGCAAACATTCAGTACTTC.

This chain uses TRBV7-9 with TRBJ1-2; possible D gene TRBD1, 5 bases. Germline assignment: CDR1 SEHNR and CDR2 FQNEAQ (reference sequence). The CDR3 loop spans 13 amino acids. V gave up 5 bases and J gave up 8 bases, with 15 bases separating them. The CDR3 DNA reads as TGTGCCAGCAGCGCCCACGGGGGAGGGGGCTACACCTTC. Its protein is CASSAHGGGGYTF. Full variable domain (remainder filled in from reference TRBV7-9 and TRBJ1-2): DTGVSQNPRHKITKRGQNVTFRCDPISEHNRLYWYRQTLGQGPEFLTYFQNEAQLEKSRLLSDRFSAERPKGSFSTLEIQRTEQGDSAMYLCASSAHGGGGYTFGSGTRLTVV.